This TCR beta chain was captured by sequencing in a study of beta chain features in type 1 diabetes. Regarding the study as a whole: When VDJ junctions were examined, type 1 diabetes patients showed fewer insertions and more deletions. Patients with Type 1 diabetes showed moderately but significantly shorter TCRB CDR3s in all four CD4+ subsets.

This clone turned up a few times. Its specificity is not known. The entirety of the isolated RNA underwent reverse transcription, so expressed TCRB transcripts were sequenced. The assay was immunoSEQ multiplex PCR, and TCRdb's table has in-frame clones only and misses some. The sample shows 160,000 or so clones, 6.5% to 8.5% of them seen only once. Deletions cut 3 bases from V and 9 bases from J, with 12 bases between. The CDR3 length is 13 residues. CDR1 and CDR2 (germline): LGHNA, YSLEER. This rearrangement joins TRBV4-3 to TRBJ2-1; possibly TRBD2 for D (6 bases). Sequenced input: central memory CD4+ T cells from blood. The TCR was taken from a young woman with type 1 diabetes. DNA of the CDR3: TGCGCCAGCAGCCAGTGGTTGGAGGGTGAGCAGTTCTTC. Encoded protein: CASSQWLEGEQFF.